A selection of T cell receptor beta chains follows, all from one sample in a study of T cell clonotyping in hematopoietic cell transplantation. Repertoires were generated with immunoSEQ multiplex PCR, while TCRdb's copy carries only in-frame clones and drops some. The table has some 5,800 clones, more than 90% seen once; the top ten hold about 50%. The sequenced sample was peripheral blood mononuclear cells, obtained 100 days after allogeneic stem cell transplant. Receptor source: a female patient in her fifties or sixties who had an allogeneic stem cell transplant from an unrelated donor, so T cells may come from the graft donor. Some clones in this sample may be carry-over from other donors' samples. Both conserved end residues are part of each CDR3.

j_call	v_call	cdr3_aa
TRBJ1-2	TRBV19	CASSMGGENYGYTF
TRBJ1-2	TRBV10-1	CASSESAGQGYNGYTF
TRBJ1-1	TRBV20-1	CSASEMYEAFF
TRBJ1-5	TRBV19	CASSIINQPQHF
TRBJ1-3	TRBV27	CASSLTGYTGNTIYF
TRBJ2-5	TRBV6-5	CASRSPEETQYF
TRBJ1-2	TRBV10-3	CAISESPFRQPSHGYTF
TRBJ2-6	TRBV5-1	CASSNNPGAGANVLTF
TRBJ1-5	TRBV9	CASSVGVQDQPQHF
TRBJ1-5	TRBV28	CASSRSGARDSNQPQHF
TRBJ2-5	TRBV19	CASRPLAGDQETQYF
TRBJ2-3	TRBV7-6	CASSADLLTEQYF
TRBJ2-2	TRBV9	CASSRGTGELFF
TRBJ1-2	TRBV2	CASSQGQGGNYGYTF
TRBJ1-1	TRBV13	CASSIRRGADTEAFF
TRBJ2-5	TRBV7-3	CASSISGGPQETQYF
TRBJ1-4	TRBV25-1	CASEPTRLFF
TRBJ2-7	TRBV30	CAWSVRGYEQYF
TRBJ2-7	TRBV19	CASSSPDSYEQYF
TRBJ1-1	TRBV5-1	CASSLEGQGGEAFF
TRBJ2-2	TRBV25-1	CASSESGDTGELFF
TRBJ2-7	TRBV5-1	CASSLTGNYEQYF
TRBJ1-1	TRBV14	CASTYGRAPNINTEAFF
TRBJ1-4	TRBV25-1	CASSDPKGALNEKLFF
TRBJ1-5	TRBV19	CASSIMGQGLNQPQHF
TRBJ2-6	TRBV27	CASSFRDRDSVLTF
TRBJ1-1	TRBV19	CASSIDRGMNTEAFF
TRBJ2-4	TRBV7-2	CASSLGGGASNIQYF
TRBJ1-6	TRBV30	CAWSRDSNSPLHF
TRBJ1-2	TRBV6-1	CASSPLGHYGYTF
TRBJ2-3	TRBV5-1	CASSWTLAGAFSTDTQYF
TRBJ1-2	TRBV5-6	CASSPLKRVNYGYTF
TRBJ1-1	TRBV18	CASSPGAANLNTEAFF